This T cell receptor beta chain was obtained from a study of blood T cells in healthy people across ages. Donors were systemically healthy Caucasian individuals from Russia aged 6 to 90 years. Each donor's blood draw was roughly 10 milliliters of peripheral blood. For the second PCR, which ran for about 6 to 12 cycles, a sample-barcoded 5' primer and a J-beta primer mix were used. Every cDNA molecule carried a tag from a template-switch adaptor bearing 12 random nucleotides. Via MiXCR, TCRdb re-called the 5' RACE reads, giving one row per CDR3 protein. The data show roughly 930,000 distinct CDR3 sequences, about 48% seen once. The trim removed 6 bases at V and 6 bases at J, leaving 5 bases unmatched. Germline loops: CDR1 MNHNS, CDR2 SASEGT. The CDR3 is 13 amino acids.

The sequenced sample consisted of blood. This rearrangement joins TRBV6-1 to TRBJ2-1; 7 bases fit TRBD1. The source is a man between 25 and 39 years old in good health. The CDR3, as DNA: TGTGCCAGCAGGCGCACAGGGGTCAATGAGCAGTTCTTC. Translated, it gives CASRRTGVNEQFF.